This T cell receptor beta chain was profiled in a study of T cell responses to AZD1222 COVID-19 vaccine. Overall study context: Pooled in the analysis were second doses at about 4 or about 12 weeks.

TCRdb keeps only in-frame clones here, not all; method: immunoSEQ multiplex PCR. This repertoire shows about 130,000 clones, about 90% found once; its top ten account for about 5.4%. The V and J ends lost 11 bases and 5 bases, in that order; junction bases with no gene match: 6. This CDR3 is built from 13 residues. Per germline, CDR1 SNHLY and CDR2 FYNNEI. Points on this clone: Its specificity is unknown.

The study, taken as a whole, reports: Donors were mostly white British, more females; clonal diversity possibly underestimated. Researchers took repertoire samples only after the peak T cell response had come. The CD4 TCRs associated with vaccination extended across spike and predominated at 160-218 and 743-854.

The J gene is TRBJ1-4, the V gene TRBV2, with 9 bases matching TRBD1. The sample here was peripheral blood, taken on day 0 of AZD1222 vaccination. This sequence originates from an adult in good health. The CDR3 sequence: CAQAGTGNEKLFF. For the CDR3, the DNA is TGTGCCCAGGCGGGGACAGGGAATGAAAAACTGTTTTTT.